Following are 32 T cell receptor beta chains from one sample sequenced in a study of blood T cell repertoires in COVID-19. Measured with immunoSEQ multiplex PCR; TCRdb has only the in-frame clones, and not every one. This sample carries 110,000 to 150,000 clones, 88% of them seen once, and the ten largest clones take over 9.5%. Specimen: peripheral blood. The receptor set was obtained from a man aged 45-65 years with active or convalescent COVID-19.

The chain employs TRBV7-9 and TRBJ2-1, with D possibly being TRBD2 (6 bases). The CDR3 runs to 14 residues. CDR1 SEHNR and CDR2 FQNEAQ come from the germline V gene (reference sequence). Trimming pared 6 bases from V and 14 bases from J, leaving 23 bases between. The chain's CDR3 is CASSRGSGIHGKFF. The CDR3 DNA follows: TGTGCCAGCAGTCGGGGGAGTGGGATCCACGGGAAGTTCTTC.

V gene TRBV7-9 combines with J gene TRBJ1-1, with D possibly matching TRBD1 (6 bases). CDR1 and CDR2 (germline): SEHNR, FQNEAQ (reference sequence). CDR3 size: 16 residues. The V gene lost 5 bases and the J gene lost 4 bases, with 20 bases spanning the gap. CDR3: CASSNDQGKGTTEAFF. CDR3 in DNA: TGTGCCAGCAGCAACGACCAGGGGAAGGGAACCACTGAAGCTTTCTTT.

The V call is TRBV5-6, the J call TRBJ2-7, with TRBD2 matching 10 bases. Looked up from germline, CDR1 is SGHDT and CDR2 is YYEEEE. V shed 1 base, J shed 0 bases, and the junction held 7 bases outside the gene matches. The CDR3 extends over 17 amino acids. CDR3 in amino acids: CASSLMLAGATSYEQYF. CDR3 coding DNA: TGTGCCAGCAGCTTGATGCTAGCGGGAGCCACCTCCTACGAGCAGTACTTC.

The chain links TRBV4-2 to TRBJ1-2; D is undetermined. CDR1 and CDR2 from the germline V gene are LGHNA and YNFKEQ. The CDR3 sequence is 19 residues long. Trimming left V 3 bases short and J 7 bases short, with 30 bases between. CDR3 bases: TGTGCCAGCAGCCAGTCCGAGTCTGAGTTTCAGGCGTCTCGGGGTGGCTACACCTTC. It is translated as CASSQSESEFQASRGGYTF.

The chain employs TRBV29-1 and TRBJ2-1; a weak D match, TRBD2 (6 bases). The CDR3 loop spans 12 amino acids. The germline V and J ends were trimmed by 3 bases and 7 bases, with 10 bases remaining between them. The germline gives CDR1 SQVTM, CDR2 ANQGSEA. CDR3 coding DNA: TGCAGCGTTGACCGGAGGGGAAATGAGCAGTTCTTC. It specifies CSVDRRGNEQFF.

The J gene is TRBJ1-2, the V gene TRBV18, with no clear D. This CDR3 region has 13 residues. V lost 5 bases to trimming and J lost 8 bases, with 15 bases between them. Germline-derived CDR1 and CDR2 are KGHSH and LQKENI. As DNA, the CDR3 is TGTGCCAGCTCAGCCAGCGGAGGGATCGGCTACACCTTC. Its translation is CASSASGGIGYTF.

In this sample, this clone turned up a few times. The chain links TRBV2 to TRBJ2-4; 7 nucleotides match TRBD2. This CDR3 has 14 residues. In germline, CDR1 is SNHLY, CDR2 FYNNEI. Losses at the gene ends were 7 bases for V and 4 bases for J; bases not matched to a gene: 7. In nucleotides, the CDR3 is TGTGCCAGCAATACCGGGACTATTAAAAACATTCAGTACTTC. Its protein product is CASNTGTIKNIQYF. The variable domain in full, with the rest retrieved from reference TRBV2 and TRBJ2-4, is EPEVTQTPSHQVTQMGQEVILRCVPISNHLYFYWYRQILGQKVEFLVSFYNNEISEKSEIFDDQFSVERPDGSNFTLKIRSTKLEDSAMYFCASNTGTIKNIQYFGAGTRLSVL.

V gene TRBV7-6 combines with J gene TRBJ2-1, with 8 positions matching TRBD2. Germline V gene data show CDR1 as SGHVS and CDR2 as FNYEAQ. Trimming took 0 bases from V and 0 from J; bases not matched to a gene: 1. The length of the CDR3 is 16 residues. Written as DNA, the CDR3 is TGTGCCAGCAGCTTAGCCAGCGGGAGCTCCTACAATGAGCAGTTCTTC. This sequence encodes CASSLASGSSYNEQFF.

The CDR3 coding sequence is TGTGCCAGTAGTATCTCGACAGATAGCAATCAGCCCCAGCATTTT. Amino acid sequence: CASSISTDSNQPQHF. The chain has TRBV19 and TRBJ1-5; a weak D match, TRBD1 (5 bases). CDR3 length: 15 residues. The germline V gene encodes CDR1 LNHDA and CDR2 SQIVND (reference sequence). V was clipped by 3 bases and J by 0 bases, with 9 bases between them.

The CDR3 sequence: CATSRDLGAITYEQYF. CDR3 in DNA: TGTGCCACCAGCAGAGATCTGGGGGCGATAACCTACGAGCAGTACTTC. The chain employs TRBV15 and TRBJ2-7, with D perhaps TRBD1 (6 bases). The CDR3 consists of 16 residues. Trimming removed 0 bases from V and 2 bases from J, with 14 bases in between. Germline V gene data show CDR1 as LNHNV and CDR2 as YYDKDF (reference sequence). Filled out from reference TRBV15 and TRBJ2-7, the complete variable domain reads DAMVIQNPRYQVTQFGKPVTLSCSQTLNHNVMYWYQQKSSQAPKLLFHYYDKDFNNEADTPDNFQSRRPNTSFCFLDIRSPGLGDTAMYLCATSRDLGAITYEQYFGPGTRLTVT.

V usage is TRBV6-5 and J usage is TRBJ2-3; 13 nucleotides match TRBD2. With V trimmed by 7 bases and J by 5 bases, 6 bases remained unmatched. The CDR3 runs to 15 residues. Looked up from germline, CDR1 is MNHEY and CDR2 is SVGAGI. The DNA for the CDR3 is TGTGCCAGCACTCGACTAGCGGGAGGAGTAGATACGCAGTATTTT. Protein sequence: CASTRLAGGVDTQYF.

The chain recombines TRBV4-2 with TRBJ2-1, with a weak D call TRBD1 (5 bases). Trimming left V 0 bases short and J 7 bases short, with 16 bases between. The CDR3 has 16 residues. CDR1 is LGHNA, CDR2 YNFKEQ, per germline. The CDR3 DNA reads TGTGCCAGCAGCCAAGACCAGGGCGGCGAAGGGAATGAGCAGTTCTTC. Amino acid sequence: CASSQDQGGEGNEQFF.

CDR3 residues: CASSQGLLNTF. The DNA for the CDR3 is TGTGCCAGCAGCCAGGGACTCCTCAACACCTTC. The rearrangement links TRBV3-1 (or the pseudogene TRBV3-2) to TRBJ1-2; tentative D call: TRBD1 (5 bases). The CDR3 is made up of 11 amino acids. V lost 3 bases and J lost 12, with 11 bases in between. Per the germline V gene, CDR1 is LGHDT and CDR2 is YNNKEL (reference sequence).

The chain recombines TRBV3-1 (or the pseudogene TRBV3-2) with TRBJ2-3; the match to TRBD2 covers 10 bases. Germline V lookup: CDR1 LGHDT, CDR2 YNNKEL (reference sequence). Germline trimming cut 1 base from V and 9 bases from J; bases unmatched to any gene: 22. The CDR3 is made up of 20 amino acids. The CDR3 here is CASSQGGRENLAGESRTQYF. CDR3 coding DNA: TGTGCCAGCAGCCAAGGAGGGCGAGAGAACCTAGCGGGAGAGTCTAGGACGCAGTATTTT.

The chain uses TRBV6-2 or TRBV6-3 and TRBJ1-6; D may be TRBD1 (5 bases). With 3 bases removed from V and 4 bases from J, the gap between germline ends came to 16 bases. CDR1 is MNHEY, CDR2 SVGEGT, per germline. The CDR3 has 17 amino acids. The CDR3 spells CASSYPKGGHYNSPLHF. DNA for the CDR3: TGTGCCAGCAGTTATCCGAAGGGCGGACATTATAATTCACCCCTCCACTTT.

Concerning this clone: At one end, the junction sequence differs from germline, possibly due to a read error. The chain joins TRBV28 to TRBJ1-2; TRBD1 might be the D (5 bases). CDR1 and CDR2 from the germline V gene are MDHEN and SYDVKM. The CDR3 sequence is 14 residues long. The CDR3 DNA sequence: TGTGCCAGCACCCTCACTTCGGGGGTACGACTATTATCCTTC. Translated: CASTLTSGVRLLSF.

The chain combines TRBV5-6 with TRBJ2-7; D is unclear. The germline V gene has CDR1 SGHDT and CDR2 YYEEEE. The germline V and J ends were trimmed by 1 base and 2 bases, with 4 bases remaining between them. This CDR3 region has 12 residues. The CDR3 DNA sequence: TGTGCCAGCAGCTTGAGCGCCTACGAGCAGTACTTC. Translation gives CASSLSAYEQYF.

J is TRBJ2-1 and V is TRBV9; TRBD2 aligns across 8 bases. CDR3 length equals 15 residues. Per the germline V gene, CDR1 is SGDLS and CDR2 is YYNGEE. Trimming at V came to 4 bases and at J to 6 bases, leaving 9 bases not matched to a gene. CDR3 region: CASSTTGTRSNEQFF. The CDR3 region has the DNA TGTGCCAGCAGCACGACCGGGACTAGATCCAATGAGCAGTTCTTC.

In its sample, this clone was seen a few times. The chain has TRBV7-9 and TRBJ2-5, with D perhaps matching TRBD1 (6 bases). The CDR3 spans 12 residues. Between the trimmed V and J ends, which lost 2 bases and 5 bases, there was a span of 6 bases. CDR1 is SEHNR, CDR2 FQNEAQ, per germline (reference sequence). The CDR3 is CASSLRGETQYF. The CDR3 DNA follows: TGTGCCAGCAGCTTAAGGGGGGAGACCCAGTACTTC. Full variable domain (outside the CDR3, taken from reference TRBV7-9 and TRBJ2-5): DTGVSQNPRHKITKRGQNVTFRCDPISEHNRLYWYRQTLGQGPEFLTYFQNEAQLEKSRLLSDRFSAERPKGSFSTLEIQRTEQGDSAMYLCASSLRGETQYFGPGTRLLVL.

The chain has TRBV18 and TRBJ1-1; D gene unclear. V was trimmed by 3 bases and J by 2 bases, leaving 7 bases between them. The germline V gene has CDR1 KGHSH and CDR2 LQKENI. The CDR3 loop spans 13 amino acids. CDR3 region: CASSPRGNTEAFF. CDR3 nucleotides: TGTGCCAGCTCACCCCGGGGAAACACTGAAGCTTTCTTT.

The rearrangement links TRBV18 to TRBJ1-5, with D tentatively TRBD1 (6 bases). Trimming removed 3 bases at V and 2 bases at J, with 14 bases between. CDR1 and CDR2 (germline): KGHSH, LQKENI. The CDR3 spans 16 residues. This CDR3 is CASSPAQGGGNQPQHF. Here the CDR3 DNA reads TGTGCCAGCTCACCGGCACAGGGTGGTGGCAATCAGCCCCAGCATTTT.

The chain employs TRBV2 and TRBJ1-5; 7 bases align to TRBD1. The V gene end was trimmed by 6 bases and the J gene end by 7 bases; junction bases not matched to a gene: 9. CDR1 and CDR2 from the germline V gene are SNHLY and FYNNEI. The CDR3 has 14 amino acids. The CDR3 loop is CASSYDRVGQPQHF. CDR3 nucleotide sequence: TGTGCCAGCAGCTACGACAGGGTTGGACAGCCCCAGCATTTT.

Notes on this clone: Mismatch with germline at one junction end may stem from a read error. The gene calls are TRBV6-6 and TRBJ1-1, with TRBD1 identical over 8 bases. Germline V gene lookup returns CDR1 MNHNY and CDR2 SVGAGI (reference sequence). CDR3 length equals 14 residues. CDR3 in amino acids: CAISQTGVNTEAFF. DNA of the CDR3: TGTGCCATCTCACAGACAGGGGTGAATACTGAAGCTTTCTTT.

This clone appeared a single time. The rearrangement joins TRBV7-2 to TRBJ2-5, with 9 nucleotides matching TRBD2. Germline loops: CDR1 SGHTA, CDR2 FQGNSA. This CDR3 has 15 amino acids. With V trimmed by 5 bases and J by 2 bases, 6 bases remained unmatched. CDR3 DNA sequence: TGTGCCAGCAGCCCCAGACTAGCGGCTCAAGAGACCCAGTACTTC. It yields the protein CASSPRLAAQETQYF.

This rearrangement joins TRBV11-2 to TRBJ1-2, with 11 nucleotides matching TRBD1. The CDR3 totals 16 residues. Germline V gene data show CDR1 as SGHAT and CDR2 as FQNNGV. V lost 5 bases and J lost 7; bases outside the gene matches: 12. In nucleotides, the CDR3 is TGTGCCAGCAGCCCCCGGACAGGGGGCGAGCTGGGTGGCTACACCTTC. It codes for CASSPRTGGELGGYTF.

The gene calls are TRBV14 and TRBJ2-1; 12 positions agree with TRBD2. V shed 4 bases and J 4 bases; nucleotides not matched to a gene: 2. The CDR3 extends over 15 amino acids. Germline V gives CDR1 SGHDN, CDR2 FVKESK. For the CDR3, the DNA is TGTGCCAGCAGCCTACTAGCGGGAGGATACAATGAGCAGTTCTTC. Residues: CASSLLAGGYNEQFF.

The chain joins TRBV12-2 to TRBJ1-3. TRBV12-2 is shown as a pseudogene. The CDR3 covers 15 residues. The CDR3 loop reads CASRLNPGLRNTIYF. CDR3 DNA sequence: TGTGCAAGTCGCTTAAATCCAGGACTCAGAAACACCATATATTTT.

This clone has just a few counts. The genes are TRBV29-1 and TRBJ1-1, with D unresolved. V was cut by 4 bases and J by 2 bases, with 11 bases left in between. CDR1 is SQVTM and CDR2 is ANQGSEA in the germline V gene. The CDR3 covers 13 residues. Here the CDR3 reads CSVVEGINTEAFF. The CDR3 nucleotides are TGCAGCGTTGTCGAGGGCATTAACACTGAAGCTTTCTTT. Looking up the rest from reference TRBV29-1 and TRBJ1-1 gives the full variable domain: SAVISQKPSRDICQRGTSLTIQCQVDSQVTMMFWYRQQPGQSLTLIATANQGSEATYESGFVIDKFPISRPNLTFSTLTVSNMSPEDSSIYLCSVVEGINTEAFFGQGTRLTVV.

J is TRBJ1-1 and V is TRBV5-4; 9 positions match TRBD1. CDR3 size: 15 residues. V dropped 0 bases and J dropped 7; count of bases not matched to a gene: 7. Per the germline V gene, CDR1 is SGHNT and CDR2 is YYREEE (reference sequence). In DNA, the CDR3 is TGTGCCAGCAGCTTGGGCGCGGGACAGGGTGGTGAAGCTTTCTTT. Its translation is CASSLGAGQGGEAFF.

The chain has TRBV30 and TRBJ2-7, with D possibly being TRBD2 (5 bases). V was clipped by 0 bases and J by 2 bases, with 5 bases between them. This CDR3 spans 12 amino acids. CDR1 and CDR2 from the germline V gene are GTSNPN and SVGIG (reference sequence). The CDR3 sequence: CAWSVLAYEQYF. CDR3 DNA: TGTGCCTGGAGTGTACTAGCCTACGAGCAGTACTTC.

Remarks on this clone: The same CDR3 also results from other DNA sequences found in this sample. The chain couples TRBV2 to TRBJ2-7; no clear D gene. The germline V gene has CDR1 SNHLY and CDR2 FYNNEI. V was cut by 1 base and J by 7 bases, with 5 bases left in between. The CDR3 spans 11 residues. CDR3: CASSEVREQYF. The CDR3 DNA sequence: TGTGCCAGCAGTGAAGTGCGAGAGCAGTACTTC. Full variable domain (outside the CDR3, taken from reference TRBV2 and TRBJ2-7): EPEVTQTPSHQVTQMGQEVILRCVPISNHLYFYWYRQILGQKVEFLVSFYNNEISEKSEIFDDQFSVERPDGSNFTLKIRSTKLEDSAMYFCASSEVREQYFGPGTRLTVT.

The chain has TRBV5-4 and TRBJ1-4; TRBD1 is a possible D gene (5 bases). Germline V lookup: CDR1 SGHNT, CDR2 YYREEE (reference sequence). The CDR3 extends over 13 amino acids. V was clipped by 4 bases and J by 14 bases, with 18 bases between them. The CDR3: CASSLWGRAKLFF. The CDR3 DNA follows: TGTGCCAGCAGCCTTTGGGGGAGGGCCAAGCTGTTTTTT.